Listed below are T cell receptor beta chains from one sample, sequenced in a study of T cells after yellow fever vaccination. TCRdb re-called the 5' RACE reads with MiXCR, one entry per CDR3 protein. Of some 390,000 distinct CDR3 sequences in the sample, 18% were seen once. The material sequenced was PBMCs, taken before the yellow fever booster vaccination. These receptors were obtained from a young man who received the YFV17D yellow fever vaccine. CDR3s include the opening cysteine and the closing phenylalanine or tryptophan. Fields, in order: D gene, J gene, clone size, V gene, CDR3 protein, CDR3 DNA. D genes are given only for firm matches. For some rows the clone size is stated as once, few or many, or as a class when expanded; others skip it.

D gene: .
J gene: TRBJ2-3
clone size: few
V gene: TRBV5-1
CDR3 protein: CASSLGVIAVGDTQYF
CDR3 DNA: TGCGCCAGCAGCTTGGGGGTGATAGCGGTTGGAGATACGCAGTATTTT

D gene: .
J gene: TRBJ1-2
clone size: .
V gene: TRBV7-2
CDR3 protein: CASNRAGAREYGYTF
CDR3 DNA: TGTGCCAGCAATCGGGCGGGGGCCAGGGAGTATGGCTACACCTTC

D gene: TRBD1
J gene: TRBJ2-6
clone size: few
V gene: TRBV6-1
CDR3 protein: CASRVTGVNVLTF
CDR3 DNA: TGTGCCAGCAGGGTTACAGGGGTCAACGTCCTGACTTTC

D gene: .
J gene: TRBJ1-2
clone size: .
V gene: TRBV7-9
CDR3 protein: CASSFGISIGTF
CDR3 DNA: TGTGCCAGCAGCTTCGGGATCTCTATAGGTACCTTC

D gene: .
J gene: TRBJ1-2
clone size: many
V gene: TRBV21-1
CDR3 protein: CASRRDGIGGYTF
CDR3 DNA: TGTGCCAGCAGACGGGACGGGATTGGGGGCTACACCTTC

D gene: .
J gene: TRBJ1-1
clone size: few
V gene: TRBV30
CDR3 protein: CAWIRDNLNTEAFF
CDR3 DNA: TGTGCCTGGATCCGGGACAACCTGAACACTGAAGCTTTCTTT

D gene: TRBD1
J gene: TRBJ1-3
clone size: many
V gene: TRBV7-6
CDR3 protein: CASSPRGQLSSGNTIYF
CDR3 DNA: TGTGCCAGCAGCCCGAGGGGACAGCTCAGCTCTGGAAACACCATATATTTT

D gene: .
J gene: TRBJ1-4
clone size: few
V gene: TRBV4-1
CDR3 protein: CASSPVLKEKLFF
CDR3 DNA: TGCGCCAGCAGCCCGGTGTTGAAGGAAAAACTGTTTTTT

D gene: .
J gene: TRBJ1-4
clone size: .
V gene: TRBV6-6
CDR3 protein: CASSSQIGEKLFF
CDR3 DNA: TGTGCCAGCAGTTCCCAGATAGGAGAAAAACTGTTTTTT

D gene: TRBD2
J gene: TRBJ2-3
clone size: .
V gene: TRBV7-2
CDR3 protein: CASSLGLAEKDTQYF
CDR3 DNA: TGTGCCAGCAGCTTAGGGCTAGCGGAGAAAGATACGCAGTATTTT

D gene: .
J gene: TRBJ1-6
clone size: .
V gene: TRBV4-3
CDR3 protein: CASSQDKGLGSPLHF
CDR3 DNA: TGCGCCAGCAGCCAAGATAAGGGGCTAGGGTCACCCCTCCACTTT

D gene: TRBD1
J gene: TRBJ1-5
clone size: .
V gene: TRBV7-2
CDR3 protein: CASSGTGRYQPQHF
CDR3 DNA: TGTGCCAGCAGCGGGACAGGGCGCTACCAGCCCCAGCATTTT

D gene: TRBD1
J gene: TRBJ1-1
clone size: .
V gene: TRBV30
CDR3 protein: CAWSVQGPLRFVTEAFF
CDR3 DNA: TGTGCCTGGAGTGTACAGGGGCCTCTCAGGTTCGTCACTGAAGCTTTCTTT

D gene: .
J gene: TRBJ1-3
clone size: few
V gene: TRBV6-6
CDR3 protein: CASHSHTGNTIYF
CDR3 DNA: TGTGCCAGCCACTCTCACACTGGAAACACCATATATTTT

D gene: TRBD2
J gene: TRBJ2-7
clone size: .
V gene: TRBV11-2
CDR3 protein: CASSILRGGPGEQYF
CDR3 DNA: TGTGCCAGCAGCATTCTGCGGGGGGGCCCAGGAGAGCAGTACTTC

D gene: TRBD1
J gene: TRBJ1-3
clone size: .
V gene: TRBV28
CDR3 protein: CASSFALGRTGESSGNTIYF
CDR3 DNA: TGTGCCAGCAGTTTCGCACTGGGACGGACAGGGGAAAGCTCTGGAAACACCATATATTTT

D gene: .
J gene: TRBJ1-4
clone size: few
V gene: TRBV7-9
CDR3 protein: CASIPAFSNEKLFF
CDR3 DNA: TGTGCCAGCATCCCGGCATTTTCTAATGAAAAACTGTTTTTT

D gene: TRBD1
J gene: TRBJ1-3
clone size: few
V gene: TRBV7-2
CDR3 protein: CASSQYLARGGASIYF
CDR3 DNA: TGTGCCAGCAGCCAATATCTTGCCCGAGGGGGCGCATCCATATATTTT

D gene: .
J gene: TRBJ2-6
clone size: .
V gene: TRBV19
CDR3 protein: CASRGQKAGANVLTF
CDR3 DNA: TGTGCCAGTAGGGGACAAAAGGCTGGGGCCAACGTCCTGACTTTC

D gene: .
J gene: TRBJ2-5
clone size: few
V gene: TRBV2
CDR3 protein: CASGTGSETQYF
CDR3 DNA: TGTGCCAGCGGAACGGGGTCAGAGACCCAGTACTTC

D gene: .
J gene: TRBJ1-1
clone size: .
V gene: TRBV15
CDR3 protein: CATSGPVSSLLTEAFF
CDR3 DNA: TGTGCCACCAGCGGTCCCGTGTCATCCCTGCTCACTGAAGCTTTCTTT

D gene: .
J gene: TRBJ2-5
clone size: .
V gene: TRBV10-3
CDR3 protein: CAITLQETQYF
CDR3 DNA: TGTGCCATCACCCTTCAAGAGACCCAGTACTTC

D gene: .
J gene: TRBJ1-5
clone size: few
V gene: TRBV28
CDR3 protein: CASRRGGGNQPQHF
CDR3 DNA: TGTGCCAGCAGAAGAGGGGGGGGCAATCAGCCCCAGCATTTT

D gene: .
J gene: TRBJ1-4
clone size: .
V gene: TRBV7-8
CDR3 protein: CASSLASWGEKLFF
CDR3 DNA: TGTGCCAGCAGCTTAGCATCTTGGGGGGAAAAACTGTTTTTT

D gene: .
J gene: TRBJ1-1
clone size: .
V gene: TRBV12-3/TRBV12-4
CDR3 protein: CASSPRHHTEAFF
CDR3 DNA: TGTGCCAGCAGTCCACGACATCACACTGAAGCTTTCTTT

D gene: TRBD2
J gene: TRBJ2-3
clone size: few
V gene: TRBV7-8
CDR3 protein: CASSLARDSGDKTDTQYF
CDR3 DNA: TGTGCCAGCAGCTTAGCGCGTGATAGCGGGGATAAGACAGATACGCAGTATTTT

D gene: .
J gene: TRBJ2-3
clone size: few
V gene: TRBV20-1
CDR3 protein: CSARGPWGDTQYF
CDR3 DNA: TGCAGTGCTAGGGGGCCTTGGGGAGATACGCAGTATTTT

D gene: TRBD1
J gene: TRBJ2-7
clone size: few
V gene: TRBV10-3
CDR3 protein: CAISARTGGHEQYF
CDR3 DNA: TGTGCCATCAGTGCGAGGACAGGGGGCCACGAGCAGTACTTC

D gene: .
J gene: TRBJ2-5
clone size: many
V gene: TRBV20-1
CDR3 protein: CSALPDAEETQYF
CDR3 DNA: TGCAGTGCGCTCCCGGACGCAGAAGAGACCCAGTACTTC

D gene: .
J gene: TRBJ1-1
clone size: .
V gene: TRBV6-5
CDR3 protein: CASRGSGVWTEAFF
CDR3 DNA: TGTGCCAGCAGAGGATCAGGGGTCTGGACTGAAGCTTTCTTT

D gene: TRBD1
J gene: TRBJ2-3
clone size: .
V gene: TRBV7-9
CDR3 protein: CASSHPLLDRETDTQYF
CDR3 DNA: TGTGCCAGCAGTCATCCGCTCTTGGACAGGGAAACAGATACGCAGTATTTT

D gene: TRBD1
J gene: TRBJ2-5
clone size: .
V gene: TRBV27
CDR3 protein: CASSLPDRDGTQYF
CDR3 DNA: TGTGCCAGCAGTTTACCGGACAGGGACGGGACCCAGTACTTC

D gene: .
J gene: TRBJ1-2
clone size: .
V gene: TRBV7-2
CDR3 protein: CASSPGRPANYGYTF
CDR3 DNA: TGTGCCAGCAGCCCCGGACGGCCAGCTAACTATGGCTACACCTTC

D gene: TRBD1
J gene: TRBJ1-2
clone size: few
V gene: TRBV29-1
CDR3 protein: CSVVGGQGVENYGYTF
CDR3 DNA: TGCAGCGTTGTTGGGGGACAGGGGGTGGAGAACTATGGCTACACCTTC

D gene: TRBD2
J gene: TRBJ2-7
clone size: .
V gene: TRBV15
CDR3 protein: CATSRVPGLGLEQYF
CDR3 DNA: TGTGCCACCAGCAGAGTACCGGGACTAGGTCTCGAGCAGTACTTC

D gene: .
J gene: TRBJ1-1
clone size: .
V gene: TRBV5-5
CDR3 protein: CASSPEGGRLAEAFF
CDR3 DNA: TGTGCCAGCAGCCCGGAGGGGGGAAGGCTCGCTGAAGCTTTCTTT

D gene: .
J gene: TRBJ1-2
clone size: many
V gene: TRBV29-1
CDR3 protein: CSVLVDGFLKGYTF
CDR3 DNA: TGCAGCGTTCTAGTGGACGGCTTCCTTAAAGGCTACACCTTC

D gene: .
J gene: TRBJ2-2
clone size: .
V gene: TRBV27
CDR3 protein: CATQTAANTGELFF
CDR3 DNA: TGTGCCACCCAGACAGCCGCGAACACCGGGGAGCTGTTTTTT

D gene: TRBD1
J gene: TRBJ2-7
clone size: .
V gene: TRBV4-3
CDR3 protein: CASSQSTGVSYEQYF
CDR3 DNA: TGCGCCAGCAGCCAATCAACAGGGGTCTCCTACGAGCAGTACTTC

D gene: TRBD2
J gene: TRBJ2-2
clone size: few
V gene: TRBV6-6
CDR3 protein: CASSYLGLGAGELFF
CDR3 DNA: TGTGCCAGCAGTTACTTGGGACTAGGGGCCGGGGAGCTGTTTTTT

D gene: TRBD2
J gene: TRBJ2-1
clone size: few
V gene: TRBV9
CDR3 protein: CASSSIAGKTYNEQFF
CDR3 DNA: TGTGCCAGCAGCTCCATAGCGGGGAAGACCTACAATGAGCAGTTCTTC

D gene: TRBD1
J gene: TRBJ2-3
clone size: few
V gene: TRBV11-1
CDR3 protein: CASSLGDSFTDTQYF
CDR3 DNA: TGTGCCAGCAGCTTAGGGGACAGCTTCACAGATACGCAGTATTTT

D gene: .
J gene: TRBJ2-7
clone size: .
V gene: TRBV12-3/TRBV12-4
CDR3 protein: CASREGLSSYEQYF
CDR3 DNA: TGTGCCAGCAGAGAAGGCCTTAGTTCCTACGAGCAGTACTTC

D gene: .
J gene: TRBJ1-1
clone size: .
V gene: TRBV29-1
CDR3 protein: CSVIEQGMSTEAFF
CDR3 DNA: TGCAGCGTGATAGAACAGGGAATGAGTACTGAAGCTTTCTTT

D gene: .
J gene: TRBJ1-5
clone size: .
V gene: TRBV12-3/TRBV12-4
CDR3 protein: CASSLRSGNQPQHF
CDR3 DNA: TGTGCCAGCAGTTTACGTAGCGGTAATCAGCCCCAGCATTTT

D gene: .
J gene: TRBJ2-7
clone size: .
V gene: TRBV20-1
CDR3 protein: CSARDTGVWGQYF
CDR3 DNA: TGCAGTGCTAGAGATACGGGGGTTTGGGGGCAGTACTTC

D gene: .
J gene: TRBJ2-1
clone size: .
V gene: TRBV9
CDR3 protein: CASSVDFTGAEQFF
CDR3 DNA: TGTGCCAGCAGCGTAGATTTTACTGGGGCCGAGCAGTTCTTC

D gene: .
J gene: TRBJ1-6
clone size: few
V gene: TRBV20-1
CDR3 protein: CSAGRRASPLHF
CDR3 DNA: TGCAGTGCTGGCCGCAGGGCTTCACCCCTCCACTTT

D gene: TRBD1
J gene: TRBJ1-2
clone size: .
V gene: TRBV19
CDR3 protein: CASSSRTGDGYTF
CDR3 DNA: TGTGCCAGTAGTTCCCGGACAGGAGATGGCTACACCTTC

D gene: .
J gene: TRBJ2-7
clone size: few
V gene: TRBV7-9
CDR3 protein: CASSFGQGTSYEQYF
CDR3 DNA: TGTGCCAGCAGCTTCGGGCAGGGGACCTCCTACGAGCAGTACTTC

D gene: TRBD1
J gene: TRBJ2-1
clone size: .
V gene: TRBV7-2
CDR3 protein: CASSFGTEVYNEQFF
CDR3 DNA: TGTGCCAGCAGCTTCGGGACAGAAGTCTACAATGAGCAGTTCTTC

D gene: .
J gene: TRBJ1-2
clone size: .
V gene: TRBV6-5
CDR3 protein: CASRTQGGDYGYTF
CDR3 DNA: TGTGCCAGCAGGACCCAGGGAGGTGACTATGGCTACACCTTC

D gene: TRBD2
J gene: TRBJ2-5
clone size: .
V gene: TRBV9
CDR3 protein: CASSRGGLYQETQYF
CDR3 DNA: TGTGCCAGCAGCCGCGGGGGGCTGTACCAAGAGACCCAGTACTTC

D gene: TRBD1
J gene: TRBJ1-2
clone size: few
V gene: TRBV4-2
CDR3 protein: CASSQDRQGDGYTF
CDR3 DNA: TGTGCCAGCAGCCAAGATAGGCAGGGGGATGGCTACACCTTC

D gene: .
J gene: TRBJ1-5
clone size: many
V gene: TRBV4-2
CDR3 protein: CASSLRDDQPQHF
CDR3 DNA: TGTGCCAGCAGCCTCAGGGACGATCAGCCCCAGCATTTT

D gene: .
J gene: TRBJ1-2
clone size: .
V gene: TRBV3-1
CDR3 protein: CASTRGPNSYGYTF
CDR3 DNA: TGTGCCAGCACCCGGGGGCCAAACAGCTATGGCTACACCTTC

D gene: .
J gene: TRBJ1-1
clone size: many
V gene: TRBV6-6
CDR3 protein: CATTTYEAFF
CDR3 DNA: TGTGCCACCACGACGTATGAAGCTTTCTTT

D gene: TRBD2
J gene: TRBJ2-3
clone size: few
V gene: TRBV12-3/TRBV12-4
CDR3 protein: CASSWAGGFMNTQYF
CDR3 DNA: TGTGCCAGCAGTTGGGCGGGGGGGTTCATGAATACGCAGTATTTT

D gene: .
J gene: TRBJ1-2
clone size: .
V gene: TRBV12-3/TRBV12-4
CDR3 protein: CASSALRGRGYTF
CDR3 DNA: TGTGCCAGCAGTGCCTTGCGGGGCCGGGGCTACACCTTC

D gene: .
J gene: TRBJ2-5
clone size: .
V gene: TRBV12-3/TRBV12-4
CDR3 protein: CASSLQNLQETQYF
CDR3 DNA: TGTGCCAGCAGTTTACAGAACCTCCAAGAGACCCAGTACTTC